A single TCR beta chain is shown here with its context. The sample originates from a study of cytomegalovirus exposure and HLA in healthy donors. This CDR3 contains 15 residues. V was shortened by 2 bases and J by 2 bases, with 12 bases between the two germline ends. CDR1 is SGHNT and CDR2 is YYREEE in the germline V gene (reference sequence). The primer mix had 60 Vbeta and 13 Jbeta primers. Produced via immunoSEQ multiplex PCR; TCRdb's table is partial and in-frame only. The table records some 190,000 clones, 77% of them present only once. The clonotype comes from a young man in good health and CMV-seronegative. The chain uses TRBV5-4 and TRBJ2-3; weak D call: TRBD2 (5 bases). The specimen was PBMCs. CDR3 sequence: CASSLKLGNTDTQYF. In nucleotides, the CDR3 is TGTGCCAGCAGCTTAAAACTCGGGAACACAGATACGCAGTATTTT.